This T cell receptor (beta chain) was identified in a study of beta chain features in type 1 diabetes. In the study overall: Summed over all samples, the examined sorted cells came to fewer than 120,000,000.

The CDR3 loop spans 14 amino acids. Germline V lookup: CDR1 MGHDK, CDR2 SYGVNS. V was cut by 7 bases and J by 3 bases, with 13 bases left in between. Findings and caveats of the study: Still unanswered here is whether HLA type influences TCRB rearrangement. Shorter TCRB CDR3s, moderately but significantly so, marked every one of the four CD4+ subsets in Type 1 diabetes patients.

This clone was counted only a few times. The antigen is unknown. The entirety of the isolated RNA underwent reverse transcription, so expressed TCRB transcripts were sequenced. Repertoires were generated with immunoSEQ multiplex PCR, while TCRdb's copy carries only in-frame clones and drops some. This sample has under 300,000 clones, with approximately 16% found just once. The receptor's source is a man aged 30 to 39 with type 1 diabetes. Input material: naive CD4+ T cells from blood. The J gene is TRBJ2-1, the V gene TRBV25-1; unclear D gene. This CDR3 is CASTPGRFYNEQFF. In nucleotides, the CDR3 is TGTGCCAGCACTCCGGGCCGCTTCTACAATGAGCAGTTCTTC.